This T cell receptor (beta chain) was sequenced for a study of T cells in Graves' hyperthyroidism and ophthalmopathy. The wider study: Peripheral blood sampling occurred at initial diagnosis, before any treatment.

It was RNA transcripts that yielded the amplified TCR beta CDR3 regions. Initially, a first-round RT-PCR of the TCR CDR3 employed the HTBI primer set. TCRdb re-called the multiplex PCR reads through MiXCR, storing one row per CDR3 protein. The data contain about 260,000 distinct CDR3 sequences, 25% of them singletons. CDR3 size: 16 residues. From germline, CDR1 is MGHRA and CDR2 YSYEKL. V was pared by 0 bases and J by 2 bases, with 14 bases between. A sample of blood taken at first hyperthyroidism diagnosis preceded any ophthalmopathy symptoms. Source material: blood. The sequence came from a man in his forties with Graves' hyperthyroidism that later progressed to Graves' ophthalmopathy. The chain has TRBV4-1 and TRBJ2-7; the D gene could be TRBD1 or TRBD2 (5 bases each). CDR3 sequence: CASSQEGPVGTYEQYF. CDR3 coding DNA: TGCGCCAGCAGCCAAGAGGGACCAGTAGGAACCTACGAGCAGTACTTC.